What follows are 3 T cell receptor beta chains derived from one specimen sequenced in a study of blood T cell repertoires in COVID-19. Libraries were prepared by immunoSEQ multiplex PCR; TCRdb keeps only in-frame clonotypes and omits some of them. The sample lists about 42,000 clones, 90% occurring once. The sequenced sample was peripheral blood. These receptors were taken from a human donor in a cohort sampled during active COVID-19.

This sequence joins TRBV27 and TRBJ2-5; 7 nucleotides line up with TRBD1. CDR1 MNHEY and CDR2 SMNVEV come from the germline V gene (reference sequence). The CDR3 runs 14 residues. V dropped 2 bases and J dropped 2; count of bases not matched to a gene: 2. In nucleotides, the CDR3 is TGTGCCAGCAGTTTACTGGGACAGCAAGAGACCCAGTACTTC. Its protein product is CASSLLGQQETQYF.

The rearrangement links TRBV3-1 (or the pseudogene TRBV3-2) to TRBJ2-3; 11 bases fit TRBD2. Germline V CDR1 and CDR2: LGHDT, YNNKEL (reference sequence). The CDR3 runs 16 residues. V gave up 4 bases and J gave up 2 bases; unmatched junction bases: 5. CDR3 sequence: CASSPGTSGLTDTQYF. The DNA of the CDR3 is TGTGCCAGCAGCCCCGGGACTAGCGGCCTCACAGATACGCAGTATTTT.

V gene TRBV3-1 (or the pseudogene TRBV3-2) combines with J gene TRBJ2-7; D is unclear. Trimming cost V 6 bases and J 1 base, with 10 bases left between them. The length of the CDR3 is 13 residues. Germline CDR1 reads LGHDT; CDR2 reads YNNKEL (reference sequence). The CDR3 is CASSATLSYEQYF. The CDR3 region has the DNA TGTGCCAGCAGTGCTACGCTGTCCTACGAGCAGTACTTC.